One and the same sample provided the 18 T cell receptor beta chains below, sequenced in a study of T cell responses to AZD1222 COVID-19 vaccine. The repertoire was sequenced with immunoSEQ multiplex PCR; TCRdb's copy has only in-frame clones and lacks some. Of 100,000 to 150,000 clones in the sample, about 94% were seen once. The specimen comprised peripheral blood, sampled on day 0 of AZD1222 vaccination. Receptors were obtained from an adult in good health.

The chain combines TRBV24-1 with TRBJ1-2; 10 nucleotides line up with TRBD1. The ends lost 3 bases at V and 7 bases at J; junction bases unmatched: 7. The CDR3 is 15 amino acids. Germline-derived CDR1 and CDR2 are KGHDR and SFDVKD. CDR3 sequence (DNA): TGTGCCACCAGTGATCCTGGACAGGGGGGGATTGGCTACACCTTC. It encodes CATSDPGQGGIGYTF.

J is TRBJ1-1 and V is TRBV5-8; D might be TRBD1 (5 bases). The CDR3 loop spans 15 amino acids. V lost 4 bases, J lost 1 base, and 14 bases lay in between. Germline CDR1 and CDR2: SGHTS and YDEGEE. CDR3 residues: CASSTWTFKNTEAFF. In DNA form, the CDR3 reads TGTGCCAGCAGCACCTGGACATTCAAGAACACTGAAGCTTTCTTT. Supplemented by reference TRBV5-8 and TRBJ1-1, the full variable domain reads EAGVTQSPTHLIKTRGQQATLRCSPISGHTSVYWYQQALGLGLQFLLWYDEGEERNRGNFPPRFSGRQFPNYSSELNVNALELEDSALYLCASSTWTFKNTEAFFGQGTRLTVV.

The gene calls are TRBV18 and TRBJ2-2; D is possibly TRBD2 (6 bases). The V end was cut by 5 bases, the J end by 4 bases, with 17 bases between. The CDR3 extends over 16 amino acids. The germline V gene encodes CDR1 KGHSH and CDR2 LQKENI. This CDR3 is CASSSNQGLATGELFF. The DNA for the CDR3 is TGTGCCAGCTCATCAAACCAGGGACTTGCCACCGGGGAGCTGTTTTTT.

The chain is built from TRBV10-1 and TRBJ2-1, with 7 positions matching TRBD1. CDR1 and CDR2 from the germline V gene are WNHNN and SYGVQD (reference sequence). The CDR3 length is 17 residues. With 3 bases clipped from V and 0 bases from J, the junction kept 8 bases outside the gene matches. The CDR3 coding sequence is TGCGCCAGCAGTGACCCCAGGGGGTCGAGCTCCTACAATGAGCAGTTCTTC. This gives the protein CASSDPRGSSSYNEQFF.

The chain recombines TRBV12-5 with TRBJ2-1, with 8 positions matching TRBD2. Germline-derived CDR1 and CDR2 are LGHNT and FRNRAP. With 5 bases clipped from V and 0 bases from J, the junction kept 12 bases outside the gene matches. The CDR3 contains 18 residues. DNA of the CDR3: TGTGCTAGTGGTCTAGGACTAGCAGGACTATTCTCCTACAATGAGCAGTTCTTC. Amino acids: CASGLGLAGLFSYNEQFF.

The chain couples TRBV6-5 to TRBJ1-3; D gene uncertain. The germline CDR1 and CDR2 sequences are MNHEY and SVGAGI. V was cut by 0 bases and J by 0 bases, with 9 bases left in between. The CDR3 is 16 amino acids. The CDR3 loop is CASSYSPVSSGNTIYF. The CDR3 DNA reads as TGTGCCAGCAGTTACTCTCCGGTTAGCTCTGGAAACACCATATATTTT.

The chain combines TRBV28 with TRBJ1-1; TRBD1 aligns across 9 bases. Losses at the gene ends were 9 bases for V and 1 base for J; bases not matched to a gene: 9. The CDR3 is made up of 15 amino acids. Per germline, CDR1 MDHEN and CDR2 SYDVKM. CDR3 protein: CASSTSTGGNTEAFF. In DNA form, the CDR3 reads TGTGCCAGTTCTACCTCGACAGGGGGGAACACTGAAGCTTTCTTT.

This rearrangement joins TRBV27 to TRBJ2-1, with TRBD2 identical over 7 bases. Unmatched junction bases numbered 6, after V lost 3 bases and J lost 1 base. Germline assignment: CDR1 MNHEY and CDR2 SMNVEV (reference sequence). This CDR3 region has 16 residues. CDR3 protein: CASSLALAASYNEQFF. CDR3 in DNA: TGTGCCAGCAGTTTGGCCCTAGCGGCGTCCTACAATGAGCAGTTCTTC.

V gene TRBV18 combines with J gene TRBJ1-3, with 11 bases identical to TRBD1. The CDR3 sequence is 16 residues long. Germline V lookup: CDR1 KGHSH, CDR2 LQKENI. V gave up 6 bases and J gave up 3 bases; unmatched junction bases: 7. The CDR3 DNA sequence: TGTGCCAGCTCCCTCGGACAGGGGGCGCTTGGAAACACCATATATTTT. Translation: CASSLGQGALGNTIYF.

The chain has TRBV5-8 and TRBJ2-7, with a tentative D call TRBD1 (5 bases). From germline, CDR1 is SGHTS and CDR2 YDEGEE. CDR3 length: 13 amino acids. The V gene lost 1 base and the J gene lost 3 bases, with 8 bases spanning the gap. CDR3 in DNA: TGTGCCAGCAGCTTGAAGGGGTTCTACGAGCAGTACTTC. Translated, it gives CASSLKGFYEQYF.

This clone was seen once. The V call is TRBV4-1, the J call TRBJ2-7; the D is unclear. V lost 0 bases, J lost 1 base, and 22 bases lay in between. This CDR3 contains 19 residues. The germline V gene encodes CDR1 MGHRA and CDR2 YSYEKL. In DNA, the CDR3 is TGCGCCAGCAGCCAAGATTATTGGGCCGAGCCGCCCAGATCCTACGAGCAGTACTTC. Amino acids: CASSQDYWAEPPRSYEQYF.

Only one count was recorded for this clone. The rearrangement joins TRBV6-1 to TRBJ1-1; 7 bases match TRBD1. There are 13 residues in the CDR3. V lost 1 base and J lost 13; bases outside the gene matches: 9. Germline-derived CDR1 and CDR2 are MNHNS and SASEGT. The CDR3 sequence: CASSEVRRGYNFF. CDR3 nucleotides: TGTGCCAGCAGTGAAGTGCGCAGGGGGTATAATTTCTTT.

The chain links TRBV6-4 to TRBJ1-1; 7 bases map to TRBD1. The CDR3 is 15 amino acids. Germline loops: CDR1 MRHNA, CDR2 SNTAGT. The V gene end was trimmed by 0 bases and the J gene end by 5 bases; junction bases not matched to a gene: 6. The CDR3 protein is CASSDSRGGRTEAFF. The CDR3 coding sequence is TGTGCCAGCAGTGACTCACGAGGGGGCAGGACTGAAGCTTTCTTT.

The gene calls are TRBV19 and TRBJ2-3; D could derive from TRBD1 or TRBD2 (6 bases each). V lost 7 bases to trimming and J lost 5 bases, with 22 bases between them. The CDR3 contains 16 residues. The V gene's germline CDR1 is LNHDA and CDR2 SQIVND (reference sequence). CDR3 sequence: CASTRGGRGGGDTQYF. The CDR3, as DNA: TGTGCCAGTACTCGGGGTGGGCGAGGGGGAGGAGATACGCAGTATTTT.

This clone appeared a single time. The CDR3 is CASSPSSGEQYF. CDR3 bases: TGTGCCAGCAGCCCATCCTCGGGTGAGCAGTACTTC. V gene TRBV3-1 (or the pseudogene TRBV3-2) combines with J gene TRBJ2-7; D gene unclear. Germline CDR1 is LGHDT and CDR2 is YNNKEL (reference sequence). Trimming took off 4 bases at V and 7 bases at J, with 11 bases between the two ends. CDR3 size: 12 residues.

The CDR3, as DNA: TGTGCCAGCAGCTTACAGCTAATATCCGGCAATGAGCAGTTCTTC. It codes for CASSLQLISGNEQFF. The chain carries TRBV7-3 and TRBJ2-1; D gene unclear. Between the trimmed V and J ends, which lost 2 bases and 6 bases, there was a span of 14 bases. CDR1 and CDR2 (germline): SGHTA, FQGTGA. The CDR3 is 15 residues long.

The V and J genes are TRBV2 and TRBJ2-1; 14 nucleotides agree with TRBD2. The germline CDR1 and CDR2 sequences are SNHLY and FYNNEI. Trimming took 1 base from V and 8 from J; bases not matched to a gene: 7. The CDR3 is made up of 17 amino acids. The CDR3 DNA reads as TGTGCCAGCAGTGAAGGGACTAGCGGGAGGCTCCCCTATGAGCAGTTCTTC. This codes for CASSEGTSGRLPYEQFF.

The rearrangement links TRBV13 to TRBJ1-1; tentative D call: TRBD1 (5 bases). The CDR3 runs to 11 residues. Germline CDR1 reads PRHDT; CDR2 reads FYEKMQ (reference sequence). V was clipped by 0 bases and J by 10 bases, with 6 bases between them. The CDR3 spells CASSLGQGAFF. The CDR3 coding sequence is TGTGCCAGCAGCTTAGGGCAGGGAGCTTTCTTT.